This TCR beta chain derives from a study of OX40 agonist ivuxolimab in advanced cancers. V dropped 4 bases and J dropped 6; count of bases not matched to a gene: 13. The CDR3 has 19 residues. CDR1 and CDR2 (germline): KGHSH, LQKENI. The assay was immunoSEQ multiplex PCR, and TCRdb's table has in-frame clones only and misses some. The repertoire holds tens of thousands of clones, with approximately 84% as singletons. The chain employs TRBV18 and TRBJ1-6, with TRBD1 identical over 12 bases. The input for sequencing was CD4+ or CD8+ T cells sorted from blood, taken in a trial of the OX40 agonist ivuxolimab. The receptor's source is an adult with an advanced solid tumor such as melanoma, head and neck, liver or kidney cancer. The CDR3 DNA sequence: TGTGCCAGCTCACGAAGGACGGGGACAGGGGGCCTCGTTAATTCACCCCTCCACTTT. The encoded protein is CASSRRTGTGGLVNSPLHF.